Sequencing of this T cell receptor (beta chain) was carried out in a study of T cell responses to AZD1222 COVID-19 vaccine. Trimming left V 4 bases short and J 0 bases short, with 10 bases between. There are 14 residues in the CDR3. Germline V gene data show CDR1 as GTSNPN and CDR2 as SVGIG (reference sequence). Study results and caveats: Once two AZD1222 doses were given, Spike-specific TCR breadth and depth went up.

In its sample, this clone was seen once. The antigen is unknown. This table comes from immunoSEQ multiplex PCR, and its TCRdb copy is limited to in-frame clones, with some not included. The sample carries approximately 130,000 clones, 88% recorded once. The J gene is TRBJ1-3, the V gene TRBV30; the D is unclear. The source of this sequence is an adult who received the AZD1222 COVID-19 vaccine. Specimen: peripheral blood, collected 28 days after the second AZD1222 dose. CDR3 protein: CAWIPLHSGNTIYF. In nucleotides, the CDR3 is TGTGCCTGGATTCCTTTGCACTCTGGAAACACCATATATTTT. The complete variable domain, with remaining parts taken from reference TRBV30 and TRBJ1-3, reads SQTIHQWPATLVQPVGSPLSLECTVEGTSNPNLYWYRQAAGRGLQLLFYSVGIGQISSEVPQNLSASRPQDRQFILSSKKLLLSDSGFYLCAWIPLHSGNTIYFGEGSWLTVV.